One T cell receptor beta chain is described in this entry. Its antigen is as yet unknown. The sample comes from a study of Ad26.COV2.S vaccination and SARS-CoV-2 variants. Background on the study: Ad26.COV2.S was injected intramuscularly once or twice, 56 days apart. Broader study findings: Ad26.COV2.S recipients had broader spike-specific TCRs (P = 0.0014). Total T cell responses were possibly underestimated by TCR breadth and depth analyses.

Assay used: immunoSEQ multiplex PCR; TCRdb lists only in-frame clones, some missing. Of 400,000 to 450,000 clones listed, about nine tenths are singletons. Treatment denoted: roughly 20 received Ad26.COV2.S at low or high dose, single or two shots; a few received placebo; per-sample allocation not given. Following the first vaccine or placebo injection, samples were taken on day 63. Ad26 vector vaccine expressed Wuhan-strain SARS-CoV-2 spike. The clonotype comes from a person aged 18-60 years who received the Ad26.COV2.S COVID-19 vaccine or a placebo. The sample here was peripheral blood, taken in a trial of Ad26.COV2.S vaccine versus placebo.

The CDR3: CASSEGLIPLEQYF. The CDR3 nucleotides read TGTGCCAGCAGTGAAGGACTGATTCCTCTCGAGCAGTACTTC. The chain links TRBV2 to TRBJ2-7; D is uncertain. There are 14 residues in the CDR3. V was pared by 1 base and J by 6 bases, with 13 bases between. From germline, CDR1 is SNHLY and CDR2 FYNNEI.